What follows are 7 T cell receptor beta chains derived from one specimen sequenced in a study of control samples from healthy donors and cancer patients. This table comes from immunoSEQ multiplex PCR, and its TCRdb copy is limited to in-frame clones, with some not included. The data hold over 75,000 clones, with 91% observed a single time. The sequenced sample consisted of blood. The receptors come from a man between 25 and 39 years old in good health.

The chain is built from TRBV27 and TRBJ1-1, with TRBD1 as a possible D gene (6 bases). The CDR3 runs to 15 residues. Trimming removed 7 bases at V and 4 bases at J, with 19 bases between. Germline V gives CDR1 MNHEY, CDR2 SMNVEV (reference sequence). Here the CDR3 reads CASKFLGGTSTEAFF. CDR3 nucleotides: TGTGCCAGCAAGTTTTTAGGGGGGACGAGCACTGAAGCTTTCTTT.

The CDR3 region is CASSYLAADEAFF. CDR3 in DNA: TGTGCCAGCAGTTACTTGGCGGCAGATGAAGCTTTCTTT. The V and J genes are TRBV6-2 or TRBV6-3 and TRBJ1-1; no reliable D call. The CDR3 is made up of 13 amino acids. Looked up from germline, CDR1 is MNHEY and CDR2 is SVGEGT. The germline V and J ends were trimmed by 1 base and 7 bases, with 10 bases remaining between them.

The chain employs TRBV7-9 and TRBJ2-7, with D hard to call. Looked up from germline, CDR1 is SEHNR and CDR2 is FQNEAQ (reference sequence). The CDR3 is 15 amino acids. V lost 5 bases to trimming and J lost 2 bases, with 16 bases between them. DNA for the CDR3: TGTGCCAGCAGCCCCAAGGAAGGGTTCGCCTACGAGCAGTACTTC. Amino acid sequence: CASSPKEGFAYEQYF.

V is TRBV11-1 and J is TRBJ2-3; D remains ambiguous. This CDR3 spans 15 amino acids. Trimming pared 1 base from V and 6 bases from J, leaving 14 bases between. The germline gives CDR1 SGHAT, CDR2 FQDESV (reference sequence). The CDR3 loop reads CASSLGQSKVDTQYF. The DNA for the CDR3 is TGTGCCAGCAGCTTAGGTCAGTCCAAGGTGGATACGCAGTATTTT. Full variable domain (rest looked up from reference TRBV11-1 and TRBJ2-3): EAEVAQSPRYKITEKSQAVAFWCDPISGHATLYWYRQILGQGPELLVQFQDESVVDDSQLPKDRFSAERLKGVDSTLKIQPAELGDSAMYLCASSLGQSKVDTQYFGPGTRLTVL.

This sequence joins TRBV9 and TRBJ2-3; tentative D call: TRBD2 (6 bases). Trimming removed 3 bases from V and 2 bases from J, with 16 bases in between. This CDR3 contains 16 residues. Germline CDR1 reads SGDLS; CDR2 reads YYNGEE. In nucleotides, the CDR3 is TGTGCCAGCAGCGCCCAAGGAGGGGTACCCACAGATACGCAGTATTTT. It specifies CASSAQGGVPTDTQYF.

The rearrangement uses TRBV6-4 and TRBJ2-7; TRBD2 aligns across 11 bases. CDR1 is MRHNA and CDR2 is SNTAGT in the germline V gene. The CDR3 is made up of 15 amino acids. J was trimmed by 2 bases and V by 0 bases; bases with no gene match: 0. In DNA, the CDR3 is TGTGCCAGCAGTGACTCTAGCGGGGGGGCCTACGAGCAGTACTTC. Translated, it gives CASSDSSGGAYEQYF.

This clone appeared a few times. This chain links TRBV4-1 with TRBJ1-5; D uncertain. Germline V gene lookup returns CDR1 MGHRA and CDR2 YSYEKL. The CDR3 sequence is 13 residues long. V lost 1 base and J 5 bases, leaving 6 bases between the germline ends. The CDR3 coding sequence is TGCGCCAGCAGCCAAGGGCCTGATCAGCCCCAGCATTTT. Translation gives CASSQGPDQPQHF.